These 6 T cell receptor beta chains originate from one sample sequenced in a study of cytomegalovirus exposure and HLA in healthy donors. Produced via immunoSEQ multiplex PCR; TCRdb's table is partial and in-frame only. Here the sample spans around 86,000 clones, approximately 93% being singletons. The sequenced sample was PBMCs. The receptors were sampled from a woman in her twenties or thirties in good health and CMV-seropositive.

The V call is TRBV21-1, the J call TRBJ2-7; the D call in the table, TRBD2, was not verified against the DNA. TRBV21-1 is deemed a pseudogene. The CDR3 extends over 16 amino acids. CDR3 amino acids: CASTPYSGRASYEQYF. Written as DNA, the CDR3 is TGTGCCAGCACCCCATATAGCGGGAGGGCCTCCTACGAGCAGTACTTC.

This chain uses TRBV5-8 with TRBJ2-7; D is ambiguous. The V and J ends lost 4 bases and 6 bases respectively, with 17 bases between them. CDR1 and CDR2 from the germline V gene are SGHTS and YDEGEE. The length of the CDR3 is 14 residues. DNA for the CDR3: TGTGCCAGCAGCCACTATCCTCCGGGTGGCGAGCAGTACTTC. This codes for CASSHYPPGGEQYF.

J is TRBJ1-1 and V is TRBV11-2; D gene uncertain. V lost 5 bases to trimming and J lost 4 bases, with 11 bases between them. The CDR3 totals 13 residues. CDR1 is SGHAT, CDR2 FQNNGV, per germline. The CDR3 spells CASSKNPGTEAFF. The CDR3 DNA reads as TGTGCCAGCAGCAAGAATCCGGGCACTGAAGCTTTCTTT.

This chain uses TRBV5-4 with TRBJ2-7; 10 bases are shared with TRBD2. V gave up 3 bases and J gave up 0 bases; unmatched junction bases: 3. The CDR3 has 15 amino acids. Germline V gene lookup returns CDR1 SGHNT and CDR2 YYREEE (reference sequence). The CDR3: CASSSLAGSSYEQYF. The CDR3 nucleotides are TGTGCCAGCAGCTCACTAGCGGGGAGCTCCTACGAGCAGTACTTC.

This chain uses TRBV7-2 with TRBJ1-1, with a weak D call TRBD1 (6 bases). The germline gives CDR1 SGHTA, CDR2 FQGNSA. This CDR3 has 14 amino acids. V gave up 8 bases and J gave up 0 bases, with 13 bases separating them. The CDR3 DNA reads as TGTGCCAGCCAAATGGGACAAGTGAACACTGAAGCTTTCTTT. As protein: CASQMGQVNTEAFF.

The chain employs TRBV28 and TRBJ1-2; maybe TRBD1 (5 bases). The CDR3 is 14 residues long. V was trimmed by 6 bases and J by 2 bases, leaving 13 bases between them. CDR1 and CDR2 from the germline V gene are MDHEN and SYDVKM. For the CDR3, the DNA is TGTGCCAGCAGACTGAGCGACAGAAACTATGGCTACACCTTC. Translation gives CASRLSDRNYGYTF.